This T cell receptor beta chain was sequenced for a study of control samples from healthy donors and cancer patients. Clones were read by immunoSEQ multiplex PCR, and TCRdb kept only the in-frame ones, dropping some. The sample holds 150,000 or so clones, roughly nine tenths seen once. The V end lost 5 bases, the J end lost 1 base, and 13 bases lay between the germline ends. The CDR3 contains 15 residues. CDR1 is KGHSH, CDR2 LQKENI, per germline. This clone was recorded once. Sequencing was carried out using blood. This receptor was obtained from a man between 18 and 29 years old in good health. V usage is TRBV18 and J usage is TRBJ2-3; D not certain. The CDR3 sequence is CASSSDQFRTDTQYF. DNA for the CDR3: TGTGCCAGCTCATCGGACCAATTCCGCACAGATACGCAGTATTTT.